This T cell receptor beta chain derives from a study of vaccination effects on CD4 cells after COVID-19 (dated by TCRdb to between 2020 and 2023). With regard to the full study: Post-vaccine samples across the study were collected a median of 72 days after the second dose, with a range of 14 to 241. In the study, cultures from other donors were sequenced using the Oncomine TCR Beta short-read assay on an Illumina iSeq 100. Altogether, roughly 10 COVID-19 convalescent patients and a handful of SARS-CoV-2-naive healthy vaccine recipients made up the full study. The study compared SARS-CoV-2 spike-specific CD4+ TCR repertoires before and after mRNA vaccination in COVID-19 convalescent patients and infection-naive vaccine recipients. The investigation overall reported the following: Marked clonal contraction was observed in both infection-induced and vaccine-induced clones at late post-vaccination timepoints, consistent with waning T cell responses. In healthy vaccine recipients, vaccine-induced clones were almost all SARS-CoV-2 mono-reactive, with only 1 of 255 cross-reactive with common cold coronaviruses. Limitations of the study were the small number of convalescent patients and the absence of early post-infection timepoints.

V is cut by 3 bases and J by 2 bases, and the space between the germline ends is 8 bases. CDR1 and CDR2 were assigned from the germline V gene as MNHNS and SASEGT. Including cysteine and phenylalanine, the CDR3 has 14 amino acids. Just the 42-base CDR3 DNA is kept, in frame starting at base 1. Remarks on this clone: This receptor's antigen is unknown. The record has no base qualities; no much larger clone is one base away.

To prepare the library, the immunoSEQ multiplex PCR assay was applied. TCR beta CDR3 sequencing was performed on DNA from the cultured, isolated CD4+ T cells. As for the original processing: Non-productive TCR sequences were removed and reads were trimmed to the CDR3 region, keeping CDR3s of at least 7 amino acids. The MANAFEST web app was used to pick out antigen-specific clonotypes by comparing their expansion in peptide wells with that in reference cultures. To be called positive, a clone needed expansion at FDR<0.05 compared with the reference and with all other wells, an odds ratio greater than 5, and a frequency greater than 0.1% in two replicate wells. Clonotypes significantly expanded in SARS-CoV-2 spike wells and in at least one common cold coronavirus spike condition were defined as cross-reactive. CDR3 similarity was assessed by Levenshtein distance with the stringdist R package, and unrooted trees were built with ape in R 3.6.1. TCRdb carries this immuneACCESS record with in-frame sequences only. Its versions omit some clonotypes, under half of them owing to an unresolved V gene in the studies checked, with the rest unexplained. V, J and clone size are those of that table, while D and trimming were read from the DNA. A total of 30,000 to 35,000 clones appear in this sample, approximately 82% of them only once. The ten largest account for 1.5% of the sample.

To identify antigen-specific CD4+ T cell clonotypes by their expansion, the ViraFEST assay first stimulated PBMC with viral peptide pools and then applied TCR sequencing. After more than nine days of culture, CD4+ T cells were isolated with the EasySep CD4+ T cell isolation kit. Each participant got two doses of an mRNA SARS-CoV-2 vaccine, either BNT162b2 or mRNA-1273. Negative nucleocapsid antibody results before and after vaccination confirmed that the healthy vaccine recipients had no prior SARS-CoV-2 infection. Some 2 million PBMC per well were cultured with 8.5 to 10 ug/ml peptides in IMDM containing approximately 4.5% human AB serum, around 10 IU/ml IL-2 and gentamicin. Half of the culture medium was replaced with fresh IL-2-containing medium on days 3 and 7. Each peptide stimulation condition was cultured in triplicate wells unless otherwise noted. Using Ficoll-Paque Plus gradient centrifugation, PBMC were separated from whole blood and then either used fresh or cryopreserved at -140C. Overlapping peptide pools spanned the spike proteins of SARS-CoV-2 and the common cold coronaviruses HCoV-NL63, HCoV-OC43 and HCoV-229E. The QIAamp micro DNA kit was used to extract genomic DNA from the cultured CD4+ T cells.

This TCR was recovered from a human donor who received a COVID-19 vaccine. Some clones in this sample may be carry-over from other donors' samples. The sequences come from CD4+ T cells from PBMCs cultured with HCoV-NL63 spike peptides, collected after COVID-19 vaccination. The sample's cell subset or site, from its label and the paper: HCoV-NL63 spike overlapping peptide pool stimulation. Here the chain combines TRBV6-1 and TRBJ2-4, with no D gene named confidently. In nucleotide form, the sequence is TGTGCCAGCAGTGACGCGGTACCCAAAAACATTCAGTACTTC. This is translated as CASSDAVPKNIQYF.